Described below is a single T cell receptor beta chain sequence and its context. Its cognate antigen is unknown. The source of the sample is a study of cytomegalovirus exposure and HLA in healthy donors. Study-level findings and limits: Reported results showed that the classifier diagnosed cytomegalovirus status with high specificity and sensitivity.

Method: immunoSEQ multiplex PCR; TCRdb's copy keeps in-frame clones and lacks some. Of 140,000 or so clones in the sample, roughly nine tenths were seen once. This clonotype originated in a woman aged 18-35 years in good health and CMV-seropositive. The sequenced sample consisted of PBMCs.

For the CDR3, the DNA is TGTGCCAGCAGCCGCGGACAGAGGGGTAACTATGGCTACACCTTC. Its protein product is CASSRGQRGNYGYTF. This rearrangement joins TRBV11-2 to TRBJ1-2; D perhaps matches TRBD1 (6 bases). Germline V gene lookup returns CDR1 SGHAT and CDR2 FQNNGV. With 5 bases removed from V and 1 base from J, the gap between germline ends came to 14 bases. The CDR3 is 15 amino acids.